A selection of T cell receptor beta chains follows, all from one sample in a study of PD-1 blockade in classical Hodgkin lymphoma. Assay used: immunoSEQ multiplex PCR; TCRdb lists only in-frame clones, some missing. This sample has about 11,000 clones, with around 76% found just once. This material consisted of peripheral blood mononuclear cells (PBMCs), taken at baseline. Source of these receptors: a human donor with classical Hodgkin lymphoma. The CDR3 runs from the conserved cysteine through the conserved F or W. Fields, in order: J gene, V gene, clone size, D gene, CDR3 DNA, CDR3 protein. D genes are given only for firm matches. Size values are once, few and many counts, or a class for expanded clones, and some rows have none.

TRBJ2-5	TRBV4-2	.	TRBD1	TGTGCCAGCAGCCAAGGGGGGACAGTAGAGACCCAGTACTTC	CASSQGGTVETQYF
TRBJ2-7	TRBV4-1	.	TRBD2	TGCGCCAGCAGCCAACCGGGGGGGGAGCAGTACTTC	CASSQPGGEQYF
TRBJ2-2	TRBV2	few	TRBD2	TGTGCCAGCAGTGCGCTGGCGGGAGTCACCGGGGAGCTGTTTTTT	CASSALAGVTGELFF
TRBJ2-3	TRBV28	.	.	TGTGCCAGCAGCTCGACCACAGATACGCAGTATTTT	CASSSTTDTQYF
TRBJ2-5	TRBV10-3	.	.	TGTGCCATCAGGGGGGCCCTGCGGCCCCAAGAGACCCAGTACTTC	CAIRGALRPQETQYF
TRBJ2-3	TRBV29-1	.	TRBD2	TGCAGCGTAGCTGGGACTAGCGGGACCACAGATACGCAGTATTTT	CSVAGTSGTTDTQYF
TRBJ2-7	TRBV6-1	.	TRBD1	TGTGCCAGCAGTCGAGGGGGCAGGCCCTACGAGCAGTACTTC	CASSRGGRPYEQYF
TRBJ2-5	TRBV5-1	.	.	TGCGCCAGCAGCTCTGGACAACACGGGGAGACCCAGTACTTC	CASSSGQHGETQYF
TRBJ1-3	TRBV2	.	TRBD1	TGTGCCAGCAGTCCAGGGGGTACTGGAAACACCATATATTTT	CASSPGGTGNTIYF
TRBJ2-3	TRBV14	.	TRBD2	TGTGCCAGCAGCCAGAGCGGGAGGGGGACAGATACGCAGTATTTT	CASSQSGRGTDTQYF
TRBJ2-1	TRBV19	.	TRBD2	TGTGCCAGTAAGTCTAGCGGGATAATTAATGAGCAGTTCTTC	CASKSSGIINEQFF
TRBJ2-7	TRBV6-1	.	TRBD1	TGTGCCAGCAGTTGGACAGGGACCTACGAGCAGTACTTC	CASSWTGTYEQYF
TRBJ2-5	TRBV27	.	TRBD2	TGTGCCAGCAGATCGGCTAGCGGGACCCAAGAGACCCAGTACTTC	CASRSASGTQETQYF
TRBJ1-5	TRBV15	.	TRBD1	TGTGCCACCAGCATCACAACCATTGCCGGGACAGGAAGGAATCAGCCCCAGCATTTT	CATSITTIAGTGRNQPQHF
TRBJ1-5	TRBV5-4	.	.	TGTGCCAGCAGCTTGGGACAGTCGTATAGCAATCAGCCCCAGCATTTT	CASSLGQSYSNQPQHF
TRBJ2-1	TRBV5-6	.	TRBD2	TGTGCCAGCAGAGAAGCCGGGACTAGCGTCTTCAATGAGCAGTTCTTC	CASREAGTSVFNEQFF
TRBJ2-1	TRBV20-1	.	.	TGCAGCATGAACGGGGACAATGAGCAGTTCTTC	CSMNGDNEQFF
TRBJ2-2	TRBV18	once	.	TGTGCCAGCTCACCACAGGGGCACGGGGAGCTGTTTTTT	CASSPQGHGELFF
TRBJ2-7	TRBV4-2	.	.	TGTGCCAGCAGCCAAGATGGATACGACGACGAGCAGTACTTC	CASSQDGYDDEQYF
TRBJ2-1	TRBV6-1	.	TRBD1	TGTGCCGGCCGGGACAGGGTCTACAATGAGCAGTTCTTC	CAGRDRVYNEQFF
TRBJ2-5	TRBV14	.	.	TGTGCCAGCAGCCAAGTCCATGGGGAGACCCAGTACTTC	CASSQVHGETQYF
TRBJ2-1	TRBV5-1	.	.	TGCGCCAGCAGCATTATAGCGGTCTCCTACAATGAGCAGTTCTTC	CASSIIAVSYNEQFF
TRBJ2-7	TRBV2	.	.	TGTGCCAGCAGTGAACTAGCCGACGAGCAGTACTTC	CASSELADEQYF
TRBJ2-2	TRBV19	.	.	TGTGCCAGTAGTAATCGACAGTCTCTCACCGGGGAGCTGTTTTTT	CASSNRQSLTGELFF
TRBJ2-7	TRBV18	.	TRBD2	TGTGCCAGCTCCCGACGGGGGGGCACCTACGAGCAGTACTTC	CASSRRGGTYEQYF
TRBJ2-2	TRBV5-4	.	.	TGTGCCAGCAGCTTGTTCGAAGCCCCCACCGGGGAGCTGTTTTTT	CASSLFEAPTGELFF
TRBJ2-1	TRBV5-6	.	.	TGTGCCAGCAGCTCCACCAATTTCAATGAGCAGTTCTTC	CASSSTNFNEQFF
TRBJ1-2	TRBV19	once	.	TGTGCCAGTAGAACAGGGATGGGGCACTATGGCTACACCTTC	CASRTGMGHYGYTF
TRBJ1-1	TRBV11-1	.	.	TGTGCCAGCAGCTTAGTCGACGACCCCACTGAAGCTTTCTTT	CASSLVDDPTEAFF
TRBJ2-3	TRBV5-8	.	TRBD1	TGTGCCAGCAGCCAACCGGGACAGGGTACAGATACGCAGTATTTT	CASSQPGQGTDTQYF
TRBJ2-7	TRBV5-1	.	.	TGCGCCAGCAGCTTGGTAGGTACGGGTGCCGAGCAGTACTTC	CASSLVGTGAEQYF
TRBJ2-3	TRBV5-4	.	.	TGTGCCAGCAGCCGCCGGGTTGGGGGGGCTAGCACAGATACGCAGTATTTT	CASSRRVGGASTDTQYF
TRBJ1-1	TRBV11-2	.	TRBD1	TGTGCCAGCAGCTTTGGCCAGGTGACAGGGGTGACTTTCTTT	CASSFGQVTGVTFF
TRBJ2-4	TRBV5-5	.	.	TGTGCCAGCAGCTCCCGGGACCTTACACTAGCCAAAAACATTCAGTACTTC	CASSSRDLTLAKNIQYF
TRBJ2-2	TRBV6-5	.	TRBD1	TGTGCCAGCAGTGCAGACAGGGTTACCGGGGAGCTGTTTTTT	CASSADRVTGELFF
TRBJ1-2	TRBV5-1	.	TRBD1	TGCGCCAGCAGCTCGACAGGGTCTAACTATGGCTACACCTTC	CASSSTGSNYGYTF
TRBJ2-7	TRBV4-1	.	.	TGCGCCAGCAGCCACCCATCGCCGGCCGATGAGCAGTACTTC	CASSHPSPADEQYF
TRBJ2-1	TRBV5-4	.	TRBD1	TGTGCCAGCAGCACGGACAGGGGAGCTACCTACAATGAGCAGTTCTTC	CASSTDRGATYNEQFF
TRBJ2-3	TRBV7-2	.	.	TGTGCCAGCAGCCAAACTGGACACCGCACAGATACGCAGTATTTT	CASSQTGHRTDTQYF
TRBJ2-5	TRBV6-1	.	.	TGTGCCAGCAGTGAAGTCCGGTCGCTGGGTGTAGGGGAGACCCAGTACTTC	CASSEVRSLGVGETQYF
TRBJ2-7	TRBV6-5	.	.	TGTGCCAGCAGGCCCACAGGTCTGGGCTACGAGCAGTACTTC	CASRPTGLGYEQYF
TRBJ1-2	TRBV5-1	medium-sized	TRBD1	TGCGCCAGCAGCCAACAGGGGTCAGCTAACTATGGCTACACCTTC	CASSQQGSANYGYTF
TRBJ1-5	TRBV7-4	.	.	TGTGCCAGCACCACCTCCGGTAAGACAGTTGCCAATCAGCCCCAGCATTTT	CASTTSGKTVANQPQHF
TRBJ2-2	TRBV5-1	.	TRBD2	TGCGCCAGCAACGACGGGAGGTCGAACACCGGGGAGCTGTTTTTT	CASNDGRSNTGELFF
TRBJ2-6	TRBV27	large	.	TGTGCCAGCAGTCAGAGCGGGACAGCTGGGGCCAACGTCCTGACTTTC	CASSQSGTAGANVLTF
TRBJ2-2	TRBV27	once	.	TGTGCCAGCAGTTTAATGCCCCAAGGCACCGGGGAGCTGTTTTTT	CASSLMPQGTGELFF
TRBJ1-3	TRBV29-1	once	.	TGCAGCGTTACGGCTAACTCTGGAAACACCATATATTTT	CSVTANSGNTIYF